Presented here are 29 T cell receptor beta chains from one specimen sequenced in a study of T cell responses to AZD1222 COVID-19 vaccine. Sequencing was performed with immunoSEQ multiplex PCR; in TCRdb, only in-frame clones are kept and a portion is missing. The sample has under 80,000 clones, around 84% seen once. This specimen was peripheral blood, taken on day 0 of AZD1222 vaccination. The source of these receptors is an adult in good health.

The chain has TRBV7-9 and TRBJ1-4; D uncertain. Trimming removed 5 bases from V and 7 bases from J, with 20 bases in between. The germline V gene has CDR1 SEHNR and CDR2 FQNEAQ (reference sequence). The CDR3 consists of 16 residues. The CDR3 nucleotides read TGTGCCAGCAGCCCCCAACTTCGCCAGGAGGGTGAAAAACTGTTTTTT. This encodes CASSPQLRQEGEKLFF.

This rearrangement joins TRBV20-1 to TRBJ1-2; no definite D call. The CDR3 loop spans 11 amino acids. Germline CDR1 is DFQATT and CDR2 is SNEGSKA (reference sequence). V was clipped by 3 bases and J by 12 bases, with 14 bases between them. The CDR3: CSARRPRFHTF. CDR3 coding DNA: TGCAGTGCTAGGAGACCCAGGTTTCACACCTTC.

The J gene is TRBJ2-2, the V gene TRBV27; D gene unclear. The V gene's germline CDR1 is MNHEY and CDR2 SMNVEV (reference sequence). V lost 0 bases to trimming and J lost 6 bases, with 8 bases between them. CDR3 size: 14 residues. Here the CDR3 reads CASSLSNGAGELFF. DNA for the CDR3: TGTGCCAGCAGTTTATCGAATGGCGCCGGGGAGCTGTTTTTT.

In DNA form, the CDR3 reads TGTGCCTGGGGGACCTCGGCTTACAATGAGCAGTTCTTC. The encoded protein is CAWGTSAYNEQFF. V gene TRBV28 combines with J gene TRBJ2-1; D may correspond to TRBD1 or TRBD2 (5 bases each). This CDR3 is built from 13 residues. From germline, CDR1 is MDHEN and CDR2 SYDVKM. Between the trimmed V and J ends, which lost 11 bases and 4 bases, there was a span of 15 bases.

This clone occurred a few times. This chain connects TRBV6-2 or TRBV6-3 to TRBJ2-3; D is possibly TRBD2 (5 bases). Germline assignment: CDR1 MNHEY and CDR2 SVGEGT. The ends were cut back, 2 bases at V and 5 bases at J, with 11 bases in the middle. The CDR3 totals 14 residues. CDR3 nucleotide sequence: TGTGCCAGCAGTTACGCCGGGATCGGAGATACGCAGTATTTT. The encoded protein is CASSYAGIGDTQYF.

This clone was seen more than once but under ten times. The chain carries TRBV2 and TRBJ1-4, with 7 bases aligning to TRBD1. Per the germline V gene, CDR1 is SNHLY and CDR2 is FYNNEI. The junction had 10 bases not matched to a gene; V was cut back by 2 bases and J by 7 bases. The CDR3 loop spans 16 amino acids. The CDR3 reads CASSEPQGVLSEKLFF. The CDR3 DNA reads TGTGCCAGCAGTGAACCCCAGGGGGTGTTGAGTGAAAAACTGTTTTTT.

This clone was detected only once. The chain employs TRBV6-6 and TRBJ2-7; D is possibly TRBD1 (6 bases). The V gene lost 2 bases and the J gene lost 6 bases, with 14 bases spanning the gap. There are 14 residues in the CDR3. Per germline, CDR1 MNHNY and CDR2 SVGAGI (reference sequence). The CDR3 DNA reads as TGTGCCAGCAGTTACCCCAGTGGGGGCGGCGAGCAGTACTTC. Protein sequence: CASSYPSGGGEQYF.

The CDR3 coding sequence is TGTGCCAGCAGCTCTACAGGGTGGAGCTCCTACGAGCAGTACTTC. As protein: CASSSTGWSSYEQYF. This sequence joins TRBV5-6 and TRBJ2-7; a weak D match, TRBD1 (6 bases). The CDR3 sequence is 15 residues long. From germline, CDR1 is SGHDT and CDR2 YYEEEE. V was shortened by 3 bases and J by 0 bases, with 13 bases between the two germline ends.

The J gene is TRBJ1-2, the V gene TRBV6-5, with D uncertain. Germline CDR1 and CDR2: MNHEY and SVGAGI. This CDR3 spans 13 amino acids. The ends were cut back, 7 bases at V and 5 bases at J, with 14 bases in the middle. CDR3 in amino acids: CASMITGTYGYTF. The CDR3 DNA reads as TGTGCCAGCATGATTACGGGAACGTATGGCTACACCTTC.

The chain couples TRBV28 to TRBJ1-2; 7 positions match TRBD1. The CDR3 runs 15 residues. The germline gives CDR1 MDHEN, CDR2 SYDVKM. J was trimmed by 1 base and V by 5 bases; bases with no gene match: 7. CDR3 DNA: TGTGCCAGCAGTCAAGGGGGCCCTTTTAACTATGGCTACACCTTC. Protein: CASSQGGPFNYGYTF.

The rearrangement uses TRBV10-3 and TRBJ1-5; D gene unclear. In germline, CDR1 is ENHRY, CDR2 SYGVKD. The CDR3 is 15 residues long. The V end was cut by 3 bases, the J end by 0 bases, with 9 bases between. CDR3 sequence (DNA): TGTGCCATCAGTGAATCGGGTGGTAGCAATCAGCCCCAGCATTTT. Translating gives CAISESGGSNQPQHF.

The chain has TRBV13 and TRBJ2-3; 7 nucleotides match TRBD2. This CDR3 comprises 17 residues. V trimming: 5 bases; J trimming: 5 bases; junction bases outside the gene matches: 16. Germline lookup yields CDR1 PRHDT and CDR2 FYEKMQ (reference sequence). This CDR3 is CASSTGLERERVDTQYF. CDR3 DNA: TGTGCCAGCAGCACTGGACTAGAGCGGGAAAGAGTAGATACGCAGTATTTT.

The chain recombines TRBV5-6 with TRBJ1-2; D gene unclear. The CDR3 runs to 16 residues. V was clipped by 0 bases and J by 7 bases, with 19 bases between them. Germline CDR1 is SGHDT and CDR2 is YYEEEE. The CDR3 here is CASSLANVTLLGGYTF. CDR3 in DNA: TGTGCCAGCAGCTTGGCCAATGTCACCCTTCTTGGTGGCTACACCTTC. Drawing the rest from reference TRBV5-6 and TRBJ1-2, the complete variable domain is DAGVTQSPTHLIKTRGQQVTLRCSPKSGHDTVSWYQQALGQGPQFIFQYYEEEERQRGNFPDRFSGHQFPNYSSELNVNALLLGDSALYLCASSLANVTLLGGYTFGSGTRLTVV.

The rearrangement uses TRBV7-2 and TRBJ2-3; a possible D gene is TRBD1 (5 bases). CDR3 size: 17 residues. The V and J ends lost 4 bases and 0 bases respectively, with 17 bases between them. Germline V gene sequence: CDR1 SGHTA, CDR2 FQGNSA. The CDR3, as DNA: TGTGCCAGCAGCTATTCTGGGGCAGGGCTTAGCACAGATACGCAGTATTTT. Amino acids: CASSYSGAGLSTDTQYF.

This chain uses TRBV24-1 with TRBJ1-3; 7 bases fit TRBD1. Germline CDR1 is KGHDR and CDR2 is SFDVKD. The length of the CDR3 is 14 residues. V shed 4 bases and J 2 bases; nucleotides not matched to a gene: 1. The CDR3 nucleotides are TGTGCCACCAGTGACGACAGGGCTGGAAACACCATATATTTT. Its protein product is CATSDDRAGNTIYF.

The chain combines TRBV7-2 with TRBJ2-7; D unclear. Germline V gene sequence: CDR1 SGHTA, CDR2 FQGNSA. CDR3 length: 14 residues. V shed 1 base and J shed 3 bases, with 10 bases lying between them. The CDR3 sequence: CASSLGVSSYEQYF. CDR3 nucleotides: TGTGCCAGCAGCTTAGGGGTTAGTAGCTACGAGCAGTACTTC.

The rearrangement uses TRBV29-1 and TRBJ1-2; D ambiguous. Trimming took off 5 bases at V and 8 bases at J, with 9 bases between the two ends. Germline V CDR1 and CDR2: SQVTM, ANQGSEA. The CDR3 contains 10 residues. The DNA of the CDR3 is TGCAGCGTTCTCTCGGGGGGCTACACCTTC. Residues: CSVLSGGYTF.

CDR3 protein: CASSSSGGTSYNEQFF. DNA for the CDR3: TGTGCCAGCAGCAGTAGCGGGGGGACGTCCTACAATGAGCAGTTCTTC. The chain combines TRBV9 with TRBJ2-1, with 10 bases fitting TRBD2. Germline V gene data show CDR1 as SGDLS and CDR2 as YYNGEE. The CDR3 covers 16 residues. V was clipped by 4 bases and J by 1 base; unmatched bases: 5.

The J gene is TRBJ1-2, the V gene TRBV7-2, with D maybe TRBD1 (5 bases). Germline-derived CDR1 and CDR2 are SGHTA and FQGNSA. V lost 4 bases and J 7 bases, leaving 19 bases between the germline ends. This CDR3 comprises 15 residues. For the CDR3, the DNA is TGTGCCAGCAGCTCAAGTTGGGGGGTCCTCCTTGGCTACACCTTC. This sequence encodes CASSSSWGVLLGYTF.

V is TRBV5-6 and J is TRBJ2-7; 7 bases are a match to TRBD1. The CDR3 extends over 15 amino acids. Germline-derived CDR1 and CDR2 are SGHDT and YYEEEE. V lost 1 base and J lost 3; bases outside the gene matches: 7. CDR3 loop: CASSLRGTGVYEQYF. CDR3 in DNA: TGTGCCAGCAGCTTGAGGGGCACAGGGGTCTACGAGCAGTACTTC.

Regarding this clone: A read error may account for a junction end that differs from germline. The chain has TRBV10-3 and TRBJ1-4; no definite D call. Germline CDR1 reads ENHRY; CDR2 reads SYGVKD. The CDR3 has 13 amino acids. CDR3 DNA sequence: TGTGCCACCAGTCGAAGGACTAATGAAAAACTGTTTTTT. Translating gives CATSRRTNEKLFF.

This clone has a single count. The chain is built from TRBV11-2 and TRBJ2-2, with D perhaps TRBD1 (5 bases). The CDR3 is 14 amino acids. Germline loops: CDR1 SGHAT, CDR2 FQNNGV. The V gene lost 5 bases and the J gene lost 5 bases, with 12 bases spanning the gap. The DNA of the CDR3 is TGTGCCAGCAGCCCAACAAGGGGTACCGGGGAGCTGTTTTTT. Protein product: CASSPTRGTGELFF.

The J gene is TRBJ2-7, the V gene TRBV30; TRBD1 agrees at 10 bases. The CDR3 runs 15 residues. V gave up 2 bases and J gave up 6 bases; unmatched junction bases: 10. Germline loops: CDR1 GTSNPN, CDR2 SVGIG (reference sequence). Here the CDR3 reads CAWSQTGGYQSEQYF. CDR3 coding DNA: TGTGCCTGGAGTCAGACAGGGGGCTACCAGAGCGAGCAGTACTTC. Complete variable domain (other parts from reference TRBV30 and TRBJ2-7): SQTIHQWPATLVQPVGSPLSLECTVEGTSNPNLYWYRQAAGRGLQLLFYSVGIGQISSEVPQNLSASRPQDRQFILSSKKLLLSDSGFYLCAWSQTGGYQSEQYFGPGTRLTVT.

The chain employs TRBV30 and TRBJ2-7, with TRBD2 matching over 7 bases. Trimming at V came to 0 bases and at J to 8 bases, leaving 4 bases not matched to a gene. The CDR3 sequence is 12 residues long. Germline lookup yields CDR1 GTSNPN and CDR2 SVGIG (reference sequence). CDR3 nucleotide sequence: TGTGCCTGGAGTGTCCCCGGGAGGAAGCAGTACTTC. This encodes CAWSVPGRKQYF.

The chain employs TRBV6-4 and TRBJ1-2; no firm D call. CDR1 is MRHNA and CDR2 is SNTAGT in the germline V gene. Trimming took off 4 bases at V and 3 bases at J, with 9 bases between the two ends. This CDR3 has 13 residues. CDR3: CASSVGRDYGYTF. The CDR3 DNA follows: TGTGCCAGCAGTGTTGGACGGGACTATGGCTACACCTTC.

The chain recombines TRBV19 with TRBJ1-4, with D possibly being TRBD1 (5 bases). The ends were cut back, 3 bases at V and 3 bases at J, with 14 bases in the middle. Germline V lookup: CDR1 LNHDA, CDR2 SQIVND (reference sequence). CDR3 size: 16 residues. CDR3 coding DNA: TGTGCCAGTAGTATCGGGACCCCCCGTCCTAATGAAAAACTGTTTTTT. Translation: CASSIGTPRPNEKLFF.

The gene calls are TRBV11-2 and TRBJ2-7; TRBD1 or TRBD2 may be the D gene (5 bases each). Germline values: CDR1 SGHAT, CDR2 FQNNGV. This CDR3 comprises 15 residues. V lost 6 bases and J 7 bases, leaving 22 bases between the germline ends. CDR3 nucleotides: TGTGCCAGCAGGCATCCGGGACGGGTGCTGGTGGAGCAGTACTTC. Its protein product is CASRHPGRVLVEQYF.

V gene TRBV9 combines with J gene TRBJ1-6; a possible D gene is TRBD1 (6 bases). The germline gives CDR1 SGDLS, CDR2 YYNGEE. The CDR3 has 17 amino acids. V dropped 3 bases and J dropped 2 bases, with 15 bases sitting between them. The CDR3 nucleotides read TGTGCCAGCAGCGACCCAGGGGCCTGGCCCTATAATTCACCCCTCCACTTT. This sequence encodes CASSDPGAWPYNSPLHF.

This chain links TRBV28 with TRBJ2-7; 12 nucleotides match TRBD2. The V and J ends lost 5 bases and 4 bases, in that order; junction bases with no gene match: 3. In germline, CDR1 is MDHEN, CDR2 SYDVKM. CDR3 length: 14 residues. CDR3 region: CASSETSGRYEQYF. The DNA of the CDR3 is TGTGCCAGCAGTGAGACTAGCGGGAGATACGAGCAGTACTTC.